This TCR beta chain was profiled in a study of beta chain features in type 1 diabetes. Study-wide results and caveats: HLA influence on TCRB rearrangement stayed unresolved here. A closer apparent resemblance between naive, central memory and Treg TCRB repertoires was seen in patients than in healthy donors. TCRB CDR3s were moderately but significantly shorter in Type 1 diabetes patients in all four CD4+ subsets. PCR might favor shorter templates, equally in patients and controls.

The CDR3 extends over 14 amino acids. Germline V CDR1 and CDR2: SSHAT, FNYEAQ (reference sequence). As concerns this clone: The antigen is not known. One junction end does not reproduce the germline sequence, and a read error may be involved.

TCRB transcripts that were expressed got sequenced, as all of the isolated RNA had been reverse transcribed. Sequencing was performed with immunoSEQ multiplex PCR; in TCRdb, only in-frame clones are kept and a portion is missing. The data show a few hundred thousand clones, around 12% seen once. This receptor was identified in a man between 18 and 35 years old in good health. The chain has TRBV7-7 and TRBJ2-5; TRBD1 aligns across 9 bases. Specimen: naive CD4+ T cells from blood. This chain's CDR3 is CASSQDRGGETQYF. CDR3 nucleotide sequence: TGTGCTAGCAGTCAGGACAGGGGAGGGGAGACCCAGTACTTC.